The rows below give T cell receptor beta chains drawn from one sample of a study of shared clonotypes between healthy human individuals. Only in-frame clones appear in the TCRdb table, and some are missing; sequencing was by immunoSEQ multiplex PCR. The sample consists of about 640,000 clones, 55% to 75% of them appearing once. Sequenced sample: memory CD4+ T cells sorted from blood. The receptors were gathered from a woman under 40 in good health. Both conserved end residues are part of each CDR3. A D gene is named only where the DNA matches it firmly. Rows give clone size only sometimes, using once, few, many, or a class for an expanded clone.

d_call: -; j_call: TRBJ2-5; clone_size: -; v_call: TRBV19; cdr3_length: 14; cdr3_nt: TGTGCCAGTAGAAGGAGGTCGAGTGAAGAGACCCAGTACTTC; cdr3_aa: CASRRRSSEETQYF
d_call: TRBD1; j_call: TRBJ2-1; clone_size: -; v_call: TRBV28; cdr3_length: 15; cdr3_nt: TGTGCCAGCAGCCCCCGACAGGGGGCTTCCCTAAGTCCGTTCTTC; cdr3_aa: CASSPRQGASLSPFF
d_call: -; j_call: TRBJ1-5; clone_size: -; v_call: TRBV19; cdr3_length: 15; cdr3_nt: TGTGCCAGTAGTGGGGGTGGACAGAACAATCAGCCCCAGCATTTT; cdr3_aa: CASSGGGQNNQPQHF
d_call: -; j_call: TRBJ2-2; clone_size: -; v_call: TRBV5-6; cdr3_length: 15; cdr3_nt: TGTGCCAGCAGCTTTTATCAGCCGAACACCGGGGAGCTGTTTTTT; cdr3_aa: CASSFYQPNTGELFF
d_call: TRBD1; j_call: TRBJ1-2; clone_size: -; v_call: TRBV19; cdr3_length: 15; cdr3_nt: TGTGCCAGTAGTACACTAGGGACAGGCGATATAGGCTACACCTTC; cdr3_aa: CASSTLGTGDIGYTF
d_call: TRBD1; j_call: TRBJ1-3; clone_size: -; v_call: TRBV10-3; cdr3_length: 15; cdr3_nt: TGTGCCATCAGTGAGACGGGGACAGTTGGAAACACCATATATTTT; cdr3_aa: CAISETGTVGNTIYF
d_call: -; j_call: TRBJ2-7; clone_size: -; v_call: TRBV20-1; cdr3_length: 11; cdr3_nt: TGCAGTGCAAGGGACCTATACGAGCAGTACTTC; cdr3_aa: CSARDLYEQYF
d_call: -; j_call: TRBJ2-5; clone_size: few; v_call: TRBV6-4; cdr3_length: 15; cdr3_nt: TGTGCCAGCAGTGACGGTAGAGGAGACCAAGAGACCCAGTACTTC; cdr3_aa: CASSDGRGDQETQYF
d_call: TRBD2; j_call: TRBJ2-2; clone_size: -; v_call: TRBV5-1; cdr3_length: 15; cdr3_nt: TGCGCCAGCAGCATAGCGGGAGTTGGGACCGGGGAGCTGTTTTTT; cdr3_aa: CASSIAGVGTGELFF
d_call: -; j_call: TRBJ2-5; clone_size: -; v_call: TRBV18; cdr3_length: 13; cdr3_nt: TGTGCCAGCTCACCTAGTCCCCAGGAGACCCAGTACTTC; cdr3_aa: CASSPSPQETQYF
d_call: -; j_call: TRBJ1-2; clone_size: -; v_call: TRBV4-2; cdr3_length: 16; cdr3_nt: TGTGCCAGCAGCTACTCACTTACAGGGAGCACTTATGGCTACACCTTC; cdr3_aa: CASSYSLTGSTYGYTF
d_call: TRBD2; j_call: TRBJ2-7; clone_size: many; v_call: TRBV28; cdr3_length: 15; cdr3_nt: TGTGCCAGCACTGCCATGGGACTAGCGGGAGATGAGCAGTACTTC; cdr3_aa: CASTAMGLAGDEQYF
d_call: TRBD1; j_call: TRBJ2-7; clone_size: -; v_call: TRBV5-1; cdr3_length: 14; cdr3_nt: TGCGCCAGCAGCCCTGGGACAGGGGGTGGTTTGCTGTACTTC; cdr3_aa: CASSPGTGGGLLYF
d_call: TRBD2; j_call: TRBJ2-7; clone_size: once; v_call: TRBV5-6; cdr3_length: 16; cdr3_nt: TGTGCCAGCAGCTTGTTGGGGGGACTAGGGGAAAACGAGCAGTACTTC; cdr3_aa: CASSLLGGLGENEQYF
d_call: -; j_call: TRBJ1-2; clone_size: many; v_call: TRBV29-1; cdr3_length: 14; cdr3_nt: TGCAGCGTTGAAGTAACGTCCCCGTTCTATGGCTACACCTTC; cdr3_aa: CSVEVTSPFYGYTF
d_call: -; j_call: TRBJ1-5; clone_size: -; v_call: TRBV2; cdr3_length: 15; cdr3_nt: TGTGCCAGCAGTGAATCTCAGCTTAGCAATCAGCCCCAGCATTTT; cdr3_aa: CASSESQLSNQPQHF